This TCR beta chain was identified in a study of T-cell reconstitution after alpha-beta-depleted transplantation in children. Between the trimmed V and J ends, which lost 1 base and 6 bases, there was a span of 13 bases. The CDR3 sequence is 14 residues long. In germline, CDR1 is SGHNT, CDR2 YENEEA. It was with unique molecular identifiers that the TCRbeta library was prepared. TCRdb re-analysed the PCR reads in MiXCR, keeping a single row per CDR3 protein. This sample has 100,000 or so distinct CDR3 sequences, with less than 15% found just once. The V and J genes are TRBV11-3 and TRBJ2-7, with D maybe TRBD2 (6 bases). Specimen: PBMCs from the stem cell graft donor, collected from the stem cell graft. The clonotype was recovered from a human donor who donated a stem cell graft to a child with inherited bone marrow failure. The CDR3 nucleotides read TGTGCCAGCAGCTTAGGCCCGGGTAGCGGCGAGCAGTACTTC. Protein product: CASSLGPGSGEQYF.